The 26 T cell receptor beta chains below were found in one sample sequenced in a study of T cells in women clearing cervical HPV infection. The table came from immunoSEQ multiplex PCR; TCRdb's copy has only in-frame clones and leaves some out. The listing records about 30,000 clones. Sequencing input: blood buffy coat. These receptor sequences come from a woman aged 18-70 years with a cervical HPV16 infection that either progressed to CIN3+ or cleared (not recorded which).

A remark on this clone: The read halts 3 residues ahead of the CDR3 end, with the missing end drawn from the germline J gene. The chain carries TRBV11-1 and TRBJ2-7; 9 nucleotides align to TRBD2. This CDR3 region has 14 residues. From germline, CDR1 is SGHAT and CDR2 FQDESV (reference sequence). Trimming cost V 5 bases and J 5 bases; bases outside gene matches: 7. The CDR3 loop is CASSLRTSEDEQYF. The part of the CDR3 DNA that was read is TGTGCCAGCAGCCTTAGGACTAGCGAGGACGAG.

As to this clone: The read is 3 residues too short to cover the CDR3 end, so that end is filled in from the germline J gene. The gene calls are TRBV5-1 and TRBJ2-4; D is possibly TRBD1 (6 bases). CDR1 is SGHRS, CDR2 YFSETQ, per germline. The V gene lost 5 bases and the J gene lost 3 bases, with 15 bases spanning the gap. This CDR3 contains 15 residues. This CDR3 is CASSAGAVGKNIQYF. CDR3 DNA, as far as it was read: TGCGCCAGCAGTGCAGGGGCTGTAGGCAAAAACATT.

Comment on this clone: The CDR3 end lies 3 residues beyond the end of the read and is filled in from the germline J gene. The J gene is TRBJ2-1, the V gene TRBV19, with 10 bases matching TRBD2. Unmatched junction bases numbered 7, after V lost 3 bases and J lost 8 bases. Germline CDR1 LNHDA, CDR2 SQIVND (reference sequence). The CDR3 runs to 15 residues. The CDR3 loop is CASSMLGLAFHEQFF. The CDR3 bases that were read are TGTGCCAGTAGTATGTTGGGACTAGCGTTTCATGAG. Filled out from reference TRBV19 and TRBJ2-1, the complete variable domain reads DGGITQSPKYLFRKEGQNVTLSCEQNLNHDAMYWYRQDPGQGLRLIYYSQIVNDFQKGDIAEGYSVSREKKESFPLTVTSAQKNPTAFYLCASSMLGLAFHEQFFGPGTRLTVL.

Worth noting for this clone: The CDR3 end lies 3 residues beyond the end of the read and is filled in from the germline J gene. The V call is TRBV7-2, the J call TRBJ2-7; D is perhaps TRBD2 (5 bases). The CDR3 consists of 15 residues. Trimming took 5 bases from V and 2 from J, leaving 16 bases between them. The germline CDR1 and CDR2 sequences are SGHTA and FQGNSA. CDR3 bases read: TGTGCCAGCAGCCCGTACGCGGGCCAAACCTACGAG. Translated: CASSPYAGQTYE. The whole CDR3 reads CASSPYAGQTYEQYF.

The CDR3: CASSPRGTEVYEQYF. The sequenced CDR3 bases are TGCGCCAGCAGCCCCCGCGGGACAGAAGTCTACGAG. The rearrangement joins TRBV4-1 to TRBJ2-7, with D maybe TRBD1 (7 bases). From the germline J gene comes the end of the CDR3, since the read stops 3 residues before it. This CDR3 region has 15 residues. Germline V gene lookup returns CDR1 MGHRA and CDR2 YSYEKL. With 4 bases removed from V and 3 bases from J, the gap between germline ends came to 16 bases.

As to this clone: The read ends 3 residues shy of where the CDR3 ends; the end is completed using the germline J gene. This chain joins TRBV7-6 and TRBJ2-5; 7 bases are a match to TRBD2. The length of the CDR3 is 14 residues. V gave up 3 bases and J gave up 7 bases; unmatched junction bases: 8. The germline gives CDR1 SGHVS, CDR2 FNYEAQ. The sequenced CDR3 bases are TGTGCCAGCAGCTTTGCTGGGACTACGGGGACC. Its protein is CASSFAGTTGT. The entire CDR3 protein reads CASSFAGTTGTQYF.

In regard to this clone: Read coverage stops 3 residues before the CDR3 terminus; the germline J gene supplies the remainder. The chain uses TRBV20-1 and TRBJ1-4; TRBD1 might be the D (6 bases). The CDR3 covers 14 residues. Per germline, CDR1 DFQATT and CDR2 SNEGSKA (reference sequence). Deletions cut 5 bases from V and 8 bases from J, with 18 bases between. The CDR3 here is CSADQEAGAEKLFF. Partial CDR3 DNA: TGCAGTGCTGACCAGGAGGCAGGGGCGGAAAAA.

Details on this clone: One end of the junction varies from germline; a read error may be responsible. The sequence runs out 3 residues before the end of the CDR3; the remainder is reconstructed from the germline J gene. V gene TRBV29-1 combines with J gene TRBJ2-2; 8 bases are shared with TRBD1. The CDR3 has 14 amino acids. Germline values: CDR1 SQVTM, CDR2 ANQGSEA. Partial CDR3 DNA: TGCAGCGTTGATAGGACAGGGAACCCCGGGGAG. It codes for CSVDRTGNPGE. The whole CDR3 protein reads CSVDRTGNPGELFF.

With regard to this clone: The CDR3 end falls 3 residues outside the read, so it is completed with the germline J gene. This chain links TRBV12-3 or TRBV12-4 with TRBJ1-3; 7 bases line up with TRBD1. This CDR3 contains 15 residues. The V and J ends lost 3 bases and 4 bases, in that order; junction bases with no gene match: 6. CDR3: CASSFLDRVGNTIYF. Partial CDR3 DNA: TGTGCCAGCAGTTTTCTCGACAGGGTGGGAAACACC.

A note on this clone: The junction and the germline gene differ at one end; a read error may be behind it. The read terminates 3 residues before the CDR3 end, so the remaining end is supplied by the germline J gene. This chain links TRBV4-2 with TRBJ2-5; D is unresolved. The CDR3 covers 18 residues. CDR1 is LGHNA, CDR2 YNFKEQ, per germline. The sequenced CDR3 bases are TGCGCCAGCAGCCAAGGAACCGATTACCAGGTAAGAGGAGAGACC. It is translated as CASSQGTDYQVRGET. Given in full, the CDR3 is CASSQGTDYQVRGETQYF.

Concerning this clone itself: The DNA ends 3 residues before the CDR3 does, and the rest of the CDR3 is filled in from the germline J gene. The V and J genes are TRBV20-1 and TRBJ1-5; D unclear. V was trimmed by 2 bases and J by 2 bases, leaving 7 bases between them. The CDR3 has 13 residues. The V gene's germline CDR1 is DFQATT and CDR2 SNEGSKA (reference sequence). The CDR3 bases that were read are TGCAGTGCTAGATCCCCGGGCAATCAGCCC. Protein sequence: CSARSPGNQP. In full, the CDR3 is CSARSPGNQPQHF.

As to this clone: Coverage ceases 3 residues before the CDR3 finishes, and the germline J gene fills in the end. The chain has TRBV19 and TRBJ2-1; 9 bases match TRBD1. The CDR3 consists of 15 residues. CDR1 LNHDA and CDR2 SQIVND come from the germline V gene (reference sequence). V trimming: 5 bases; J trimming: 1 base; junction bases outside the gene matches: 3. The CDR3 here is CASSVGQGSYNEQFF. Partial CDR3 DNA: TGTGCCAGTAGTGTGGGACAGGGTTCCTACAATGAG.

Notes on this clone: The CDR3 end lies 3 residues beyond the end of the read and is filled in from the germline J gene. The chain recombines TRBV9 with TRBJ2-7; D ambiguous. CDR1 and CDR2 from the germline V gene are SGDLS and YYNGEE. This CDR3 has 15 residues. V gave up 0 bases and J gave up 6 bases, with 16 bases separating them. The CDR3 DNA, read in part, is TGTGCCAGCAGCGTAGACCCGGAACCAGTAGCCGAG. It encodes CASSVDPEPVAE. The CDR3 as a whole reads CASSVDPEPVAEQYF.

Turning to this clone: The read ends 3 residues early relative to the CDR3; the germline J gene fills the gap. The chain combines TRBV30 with TRBJ2-3; 10 bases fit TRBD2. CDR3 length: 20 residues. Germline loops: CDR1 GTSNPN, CDR2 SVGIG (reference sequence). Trimming took 0 bases from V and 5 from J; bases not matched to a gene: 20. The CDR3 loop is CAWSVFPRLLSGRAGDTQYF. Partial CDR3 DNA: TGTGCCTGGAGTGTATTTCCCCGGCTGTTGAGCGGGAGGGCCGGAGATACG.

Note on this clone: The CDR3 end is not reached by the read, which stops 3 residues before it; the germline J gene fills it in. This chain uses TRBV5-6 with TRBJ1-4, with D maybe TRBD1 (5 bases). Germline V CDR1 and CDR2: SGHDT, YYEEEE. V dropped 0 bases and J dropped 0 bases, with 6 bases sitting between them. This CDR3 is built from 15 residues. Partial CDR3 DNA: TGTGCCAGCAGCTTGGGGGGCCCAACTAATGAAAAA. It yields the protein CASSLGGPTNEK. The full CDR3 reads CASSLGGPTNEKLFF.

A note on this clone: The read terminates 3 residues before the CDR3 end, so the remaining end is supplied by the germline J gene. V and J are TRBV20-1 and TRBJ2-1; 7 bases agree with TRBD2. The J segment lost 9 bases and the V segment lost 6 bases, leaving 14 bases of the junction unmatched. Per germline, CDR1 DFQATT and CDR2 SNEGSKA (reference sequence). The CDR3 totals 14 residues. The CDR3 is CSAEEGTNLVEQFF. CDR3 DNA, as far as it was read: TGCAGTGCCGAAGAAGGGACTAATTTGGTTGAG.

Of note for this clone: The CDR3 end falls 3 residues outside the read, so it is completed with the germline J gene. The chain joins TRBV4-1 to TRBJ2-3; 9 positions agree with TRBD1. The germline V gene has CDR1 MGHRA and CDR2 YSYEKL. Trimming took 4 bases from V and 4 from J; bases not matched to a gene: 12. This CDR3 has 17 residues. CDR3 loop: CASSRGGTGRRADTQYF. The covered CDR3 bases are TGCGCCAGCAGCCGTGGCGGGACAGGGAGACGTGCAGATACG.

Remarks on this clone: The read terminates 3 residues ahead of where the CDR3 ends, so the germline J gene completes it. The chain uses TRBV20-1 and TRBJ1-3; TRBD1 is a possible D gene (5 bases). The V gene lost 0 bases and the J gene lost 8 bases, with 11 bases spanning the gap. This CDR3 spans 13 amino acids. The germline V gene has CDR1 DFQATT and CDR2 SNEGSKA (reference sequence). CDR3: CSAREQASDTIYF. The CDR3 DNA, read in part, is TGCAGTGCTAGAGAACAGGCAAGCGACACC.

In the case of this clone: The CDR3 extends 3 residues past the end of the read, so its final part is completed from the germline J gene. The genes are TRBV28 and TRBJ1-1; unclear D gene. The length of the CDR3 is 13 residues. V was cut by 5 bases and J by 1 base, with 8 bases left in between. Germline CDR1 reads MDHEN; CDR2 reads SYDVKM. The CDR3 DNA, read in part, is TGTGCCAGCAGTCGACACGAGAACACTGAA. As protein: CASSRHENTE. The complete CDR3 reads CASSRHENTEAFF. Full variable domain (rest looked up from reference TRBV28 and TRBJ1-1): DVKVTQSSRYLVKRTGEKVFLECVQDMDHENMFWYRQDPGLGLRLIYFSYDVKMKEKGDIPEGYSVSREKKERFSLILESASTNQTSMYLCASSRHENTEAFFGQGTRLTVV.

To note about this clone: The CDR3 end lies 3 residues beyond the end of the read and is filled in from the germline J gene. The rearrangement joins TRBV18 to TRBJ2-7; TRBD1 agrees at 11 bases. The CDR3 runs to 14 residues. Germline values: CDR1 KGHSH, CDR2 LQKENI. V lost 4 bases, J lost 2 bases, and 1 base stayed unmatched. The CDR3 spells CASSQGQGAYEQYF. The sequenced CDR3 bases are TGTGCCAGCTCACAGGGACAGGGGGCCTACGAG.

In regard to this clone: The read gets to within 3 residues of the CDR3 end, and the germline J gene fills in the rest. The rearrangement joins TRBV19 to TRBJ2-2, with D unclear. V gave up 5 bases and J gave up 1 base, with 2 bases separating them. CDR1 is LNHDA, CDR2 SQIVND, per germline (reference sequence). The CDR3 consists of 12 residues. The part of the CDR3 DNA that was read is TGTGCCAGTAGTCTGAACACCGGGGAG. It translates to CASSLNTGE. Given in full, the CDR3 is CASSLNTGELFF.

Of note for this clone: An end of the junction does not agree with germline; a read error may underlie this. The CDR3 end falls 3 residues outside the read, so it is completed with the germline J gene. This chain links TRBV4-2 with TRBJ2-3, with TRBD2 matching 7 bases. Germline V CDR1 and CDR2: LGHNA, YNFKEQ. This CDR3 has 16 residues. The CDR3 reads CASSHDIGAGADTQYF. CDR3 bases read: TGCGCCAGCAGCCACGATATAGGGGCGGGGGCAGATACG.

The covered CDR3 bases are TGTGCCAGCAGCTTAGCGTACACAGACTATGGC. Amino acid sequence: CASSLAYTDYG. In full, the CDR3 reads CASSLAYTDYGYTF. This chain connects TRBV7-2 to TRBJ1-2; unclear D gene. The read ends 3 residues shy of where the CDR3 ends; the end is completed using the germline J gene. V was cut by 0 bases and J by 3 bases, with 8 bases left in between. This CDR3 has 14 amino acids. CDR1 is SGHTA, CDR2 FQGNSA, per germline.

As to this clone: The CDR3 extends 3 residues past the end of the read, so its final part is completed from the germline J gene. The chain employs TRBV29-1 and TRBJ1-2; TRBD1 matches 8 bases. Germline CDR1 is SQVTM and CDR2 is ANQGSEA. The CDR3 covers 12 residues. Losses at the gene ends were 8 bases for V and 3 bases for J; bases not matched to a gene: 5. The sequenced part of the CDR3 DNA is TGCAGCATAGGACAGGGTTACTATGGC. Its protein product is CSIGQGYYG. The whole CDR3 sequence reads CSIGQGYYGYTF.

As concerns this clone: The read halts 3 residues ahead of the CDR3 end, with the missing end drawn from the germline J gene. V usage is TRBV29-1 and J usage is TRBJ2-2, with TRBD1 matching 10 bases. V dropped 6 bases and J dropped 5; count of bases not matched to a gene: 15. CDR1 is SQVTM, CDR2 ANQGSEA, per germline. The CDR3 sequence is 17 residues long. This chain's CDR3 is CSVKRGGGQGVTGELFF. Incomplete CDR3 DNA: TGCAGCGTGAAGAGGGGAGGTGGACAGGGGGTGACCGGGGAG.

On this clone itself: Sequencing ends 3 residues short of the CDR3 end; the germline J gene provides the rest. The chain has TRBV15 and TRBJ1-2, with D maybe TRBD1 (6 bases). Germline V gene data show CDR1 as LNHNV and CDR2 as YYDKDF (reference sequence). The CDR3 has 13 residues. V was shortened by 0 bases and J by 6 bases, with 8 bases between the two germline ends. The sequenced part of the CDR3 DNA is TGTGCCACCAGCAGAGAAGAGGGGGATGGC. Translating it yields CATSREEGDG. The CDR3 reads in full as CATSREEGDGYTF.